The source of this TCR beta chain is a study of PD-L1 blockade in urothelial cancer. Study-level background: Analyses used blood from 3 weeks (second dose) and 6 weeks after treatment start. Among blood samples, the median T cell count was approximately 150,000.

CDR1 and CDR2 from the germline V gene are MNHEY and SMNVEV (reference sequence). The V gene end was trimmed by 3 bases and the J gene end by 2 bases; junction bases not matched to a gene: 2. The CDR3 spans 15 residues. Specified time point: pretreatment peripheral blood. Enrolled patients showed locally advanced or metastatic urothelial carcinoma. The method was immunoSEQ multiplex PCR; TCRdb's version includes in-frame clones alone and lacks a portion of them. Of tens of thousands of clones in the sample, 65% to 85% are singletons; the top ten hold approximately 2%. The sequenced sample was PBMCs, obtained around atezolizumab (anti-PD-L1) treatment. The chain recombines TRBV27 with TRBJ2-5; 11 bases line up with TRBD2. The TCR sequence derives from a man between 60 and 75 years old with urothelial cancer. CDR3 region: CASSFLAGGQETQYF. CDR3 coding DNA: TGTGCCAGCAGTTTCTTAGCGGGAGGGCAAGAGACCCAGTACTTC.